This TCR beta chain was found in a study of pediatric ulcerative colitis. Up to 500,000 reads were sequenced per sample. TCRdb's copy holds only in-frame clones and misses some; the assay was immunoSEQ multiplex PCR. The sample comprises 30,000 to 35,000 clones, about 81% of which are singletons, and 0.9% to 1.2% rests with the top ten. General study results and limits: Ulcerative colitis patients shared more blood-rectal clones than controls. Clonal expansions reduced rectal repertoire diversity in acute severe colitis.

Rectal tissue came from one to two pinch biopsies taken at colonoscopy. Germline CDR1 MNHNS, CDR2 SASEGT. The CDR3 runs to 11 residues. V lost 5 bases and J lost 10, with 12 bases in between. Concerning this clone itself: Its antigen remains unknown.

Sequences were obtained from gut tissue. This sequence joins TRBV6-1 and TRBJ2-7; D perhaps matches TRBD1 (6 bases). The sequence was collected from a boy younger than 18 with mild ulcerative colitis. The CDR3 reads CASSYRGHQYF. CDR3 bases: TGTGCCAGCAGTTACCGGGGACACCAGTACTTC.